Presented here are 31 T cell receptor beta chains from one specimen sequenced in a study of T cell repertoires and HLA-DP antigens. Generated by immunoSEQ multiplex PCR, the TCRdb table keeps only in-frame clones and is missing some. This table has around 100,000 clones, more than 85% appearing once. These receptors' targets are unknown. The specimen sequenced was CD4+ T cells from PBMCs. The receptors shown here come from a woman younger than 30 in good health and CMV-seronegative.

This chain connects TRBV4-3 to TRBJ2-1, with D possibly TRBD2 on 6 matching bases. CDR1 and CDR2 (germline): LGHNA, YSLEER. This CDR3 region has 14 residues. Trimming shortened V by 1 base and J by 8 bases, and 12 bases separated the two germline ends. The CDR3 here is CASSQVGGADEQFF. The CDR3 DNA sequence: TGCGCCAGCAGCCAAGTGGGCGGGGCGGATGAGCAGTTCTTC.

The rearrangement links TRBV11-3 to TRBJ2-1; a weak D match, TRBD2 (6 bases). The CDR3 contains 14 residues. The V gene lost 3 bases and the J gene lost 4 bases, with 10 bases spanning the gap. The germline gives CDR1 SGHNT, CDR2 YENEEA. The CDR3 region has the DNA TGTGCCAGCAGCTTGGGAGGACCTTACAATGAGCAGTTCTTC. As protein: CASSLGGPYNEQFF.

The chain links TRBV5-4 to TRBJ1-2; D might be TRBD1 (5 bases). The V and J ends lost 1 base and 2 bases respectively, with 15 bases between them. The length of the CDR3 is 16 residues. Germline V lookup: CDR1 SGHNT, CDR2 YYREEE (reference sequence). The CDR3 region is CASSLWGGGLNYGYTF. The CDR3 region has the DNA TGTGCCAGCAGCTTGTGGGGGGGAGGGCTCAACTATGGCTACACCTTC.

The V and J genes are TRBV19 and TRBJ2-1, with TRBD1 matching over 7 bases. The CDR3 contains 15 residues. The J segment lost 4 bases and the V segment lost 5 bases, leaving 8 bases of the junction unmatched. The germline CDR1 and CDR2 sequences are LNHDA and SQIVND (reference sequence). In DNA form, the CDR3 reads TGTGCCAGTAGTGATTGGACAGGACTTTACAATGAGCAGTTCTTC. Protein: CASSDWTGLYNEQFF.

The gene calls are TRBV7-6 and TRBJ2-3; TRBD1 is a possible D gene (5 bases). The V gene's germline CDR1 is SGHVS and CDR2 FNYEAQ. The CDR3 has 12 amino acids. Between the trimmed V and J ends, which lost 5 bases and 10 bases, there was a span of 13 bases. The CDR3 is CASSPGGASQYF. The DNA for the CDR3 is TGTGCCAGCAGCCCTGGTGGGGCATCGCAGTATTTT.

V is TRBV28 and J is TRBJ2-6; D may match TRBD1 or TRBD2 (5 bases each). This CDR3 contains 17 residues. Trimming left V 3 bases short and J 2 bases short, with 14 bases between. Per the germline V gene, CDR1 is MDHEN and CDR2 is SYDVKM. CDR3 in DNA: TGTGCCAGCAGTTTTTGGGCAGGGAGCGCTGGGGCCAACGTCCTGACTTTC. Its protein product is CASSFWAGSAGANVLTF.

The chain links TRBV5-4 to TRBJ2-5; the D is unclear. Per the germline V gene, CDR1 is SGHNT and CDR2 is YYREEE (reference sequence). With 5 bases removed from V and 0 bases from J, the gap between germline ends came to 5 bases. The CDR3 sequence is 12 residues long. The CDR3: CASRQDQETQYF. CDR3 nucleotides: TGTGCCAGCAGGCAGGACCAAGAGACCCAGTACTTC.

Notes on this clone: The junction differs from germline at one of its ends, possibly a read error. CDR3 nucleotides: TGTGCTAGCAGCTTAGCGGGCGGGACGGAGACCCAGTACTTC. Protein sequence: CASSLAGGTETQYF. The gene calls are TRBV7-7 and TRBJ2-5; 7 nucleotides match TRBD2. The CDR3 runs 14 residues. Germline CDR1 reads SSHAT; CDR2 reads FNYEAQ (reference sequence).

The chain couples TRBV5-5 to TRBJ1-5; a possible D gene is TRBD1 (5 bases). Germline V gives CDR1 SGHKS, CDR2 YYEKEE (reference sequence). This CDR3 comprises 15 residues. Trimming removed 0 bases at V and 5 bases at J, with 12 bases between. The CDR3, as DNA: TGTGCCAGCAGCTTGGACGGTCAGGGTTATCAGCCCCAGCATTTT. Amino acid sequence: CASSLDGQGYQPQHF.

The rearrangement joins TRBV7-2 to TRBJ1-2; a weak D match, TRBD1 (6 bases). The CDR3 contains 14 residues. V was trimmed by 2 bases and J by 4 bases, leaving 11 bases between them. Germline CDR1 reads SGHTA; CDR2 reads FQGNSA. In nucleotides, the CDR3 is TGTGCCAGCAGCTTAACGGGGGCAGGCTATGGCTACACCTTC. It yields the protein CASSLTGAGYGYTF.

The genes are TRBV5-4 and TRBJ1-6, with TRBD1 as a possible D gene (6 bases). This CDR3 spans 13 amino acids. The germline V gene encodes CDR1 SGHNT and CDR2 YYREEE (reference sequence). Trimming left V 4 bases short and J 6 bases short, with 8 bases between. Here the CDR3 DNA reads TGTGCCAGCAGCCAGGACAGTAATTCACCCCTCCACTTT. Translating gives CASSQDSNSPLHF.

Worth noting for this clone: This same CDR3 is encoded by further DNA sequences in the sample. This rearrangement joins TRBV2 to TRBJ2-2, with D uncertain. Germline assignment: CDR1 SNHLY and CDR2 FYNNEI. The CDR3 is 14 residues long. V gave up 4 bases and J gave up 0 bases, with 6 bases separating them. This CDR3 is CASSGQTNTGELFF. In DNA, the CDR3 is TGTGCCAGCAGTGGGCAGACGAACACCGGGGAGCTGTTTTTT. The full variable domain, with the rest looked up from reference TRBV2 and TRBJ2-2, is EPEVTQTPSHQVTQMGQEVILRCVPISNHLYFYWYRQILGQKVEFLVSFYNNEISEKSEIFDDQFSVERPDGSNFTLKIRSTKLEDSAMYFCASSGQTNTGELFFGEGSRLTVL.

The CDR3 reads CASSENRPRGPGNQPQHF. CDR3 DNA sequence: TGTGCCAGCAGCGAAAATCGGCCCAGGGGGCCCGGCAATCAGCCCCAGCATTTT. This chain links TRBV21-1 with TRBJ1-5; the table's TRBD1 call for D was not verified on the DNA. TRBV21-1 is assigned pseudogene status. The CDR3 length is 18 residues.

This clone appeared once. The chain couples TRBV28 to TRBJ1-5; 9 bases line up with TRBD1. This CDR3 is built from 15 residues. The ends lost 5 bases at V and 5 bases at J; junction bases unmatched: 7. Germline V CDR1 and CDR2: MDHEN, SYDVKM. CDR3 coding DNA: TGTGCCAGCAGTCGCCCCGGGACAGGGTATCAGCCCCAGCATTTT. Amino acids: CASSRPGTGYQPQHF.

This clone appeared a few times. The rearrangement uses TRBV7-9 and TRBJ2-7, with 10 bases fitting TRBD2. V was clipped by 5 bases and J by 5 bases; unmatched bases: 9. The CDR3 is 15 residues long. Per the germline V gene, CDR1 is SEHNR and CDR2 is FQNEAQ (reference sequence). The CDR3 DNA is TGTGCCAGCAGCAACCGTCTAGCGGGAGCCCACGAGCAGTACTTC. Translated: CASSNRLAGAHEQYF. Full variable domain (rest looked up from reference TRBV7-9 and TRBJ2-7): DTGVSQNPRHKITKRGQNVTFRCDPISEHNRLYWYRQTLGQGPEFLTYFQNEAQLEKSRLLSDRFSAERPKGSFSTLEIQRTEQGDSAMYLCASSNRLAGAHEQYFGPGTRLTVT.

The genes are TRBV5-6 and TRBJ1-2, with D perhaps TRBD1 (6 bases). The germline CDR1 and CDR2 sequences are SGHDT and YYEEEE. Trimming took 4 bases from V and 5 from J, leaving 18 bases between them. The CDR3 covers 15 residues. The CDR3, as DNA: TGTGCCAGCAGCCGGGGGGCTGGGGGGATGTATGGCTACACCTTC. The encoded protein is CASSRGAGGMYGYTF.

The rearrangement links TRBV5-1 to TRBJ1-2; D uncertain. Germline loops: CDR1 SGHRS, CDR2 YFSETQ. This CDR3 is 12 amino acids long. V dropped 1 base and J dropped 6 bases, with 7 bases sitting between them. CDR3 coding DNA: TGCGCCAGCAGCTTGACAGCGGATGGCTACACCTTC. It codes for CASSLTADGYTF.

The gene calls are TRBV4-2 and TRBJ2-5; 10 positions agree with TRBD2. The germline CDR1 and CDR2 sequences are LGHNA and YNFKEQ. V gave up 6 bases and J gave up 4 bases; unmatched junction bases: 11. The CDR3 covers 16 residues. For the CDR3, the DNA is TGTGCCAGCAGGCGAATAGCGGGGGGCGAGTCAGAGACCCAGTACTTC. Translating it yields CASRRIAGGESETQYF.

This chain uses TRBV30 with TRBJ2-7; 14 bases are shared with TRBD2. CDR3 length: 17 residues. Germline assignment: CDR1 GTSNPN and CDR2 SVGIG (reference sequence). V lost 0 bases to trimming and J lost 0 bases; unmatched junction nucleotides: 4. Here the CDR3 DNA reads TGTGCCTGGAGTGTGGGACTAGCGGGAGTGCACTCCTACGAGCAGTACTTC. It specifies CAWSVGLAGVHSYEQYF.

As to this clone: Germline and junction disagree at one end, which may indicate a read error. The CDR3 DNA follows: TGTGCCAGCAGCTTAGGGGACAGGGTTGGCAACACCTTC. This translates into CASSLGDRVGNTF. The rearrangement links TRBV7-2 to TRBJ1-2, with TRBD1 matching 9 bases. The germline V gene has CDR1 SGHTA and CDR2 FQGNSA. This CDR3 is 13 amino acids long.

The rearrangement uses TRBV29-1 and TRBJ2-1, with TRBD2 matching over 9 bases. Germline CDR1 reads SQVTM; CDR2 reads ANQGSEA. There are 13 residues in the CDR3. The V gene end was trimmed by 4 bases and the J gene end by 15 bases; junction bases not matched to a gene: 13. CDR3 sequence reads: CSVGVSGSFAWFF. Written as DNA, the CDR3 is TGCAGCGTTGGGGTTAGCGGGAGTTTTGCGTGGTTCTTC.

The chain has TRBV7-9 and TRBJ2-7; the match to TRBD1 covers 10 bases. This CDR3 contains 15 residues. Germline assignment: CDR1 SEHNR and CDR2 FQNEAQ (reference sequence). V shed 3 bases and J 0 bases; nucleotides not matched to a gene: 2. The CDR3 nucleotides read TGTGCCAGCAGCTTGGACAGGGGGTCCTCCTACGAGCAGTACTTC. This translates into CASSLDRGSSYEQYF.

The chain uses TRBV2 and TRBJ1-5; D not resolved. The CDR3 extends over 13 amino acids. Germline V gene sequence: CDR1 SNHLY, CDR2 FYNNEI. Trimming removed 6 bases from V and 3 bases from J, with 9 bases in between. The CDR3 spells CASRDPYNQPQHF. CDR3 in DNA: TGTGCCAGCAGGGACCCCTACAATCAGCCCCAGCATTTT.

A few counts support this clone. The chain recombines TRBV11-2 with TRBJ1-6; D is unresolved. V dropped 2 bases and J dropped 10 bases, with 6 bases sitting between them. The CDR3 has 12 amino acids. Germline V gene lookup returns CDR1 SGHAT and CDR2 FQNNGV. As DNA, the CDR3 is TGTGCCAGCAGCTTACAGTTCTCACCCCTCCACTTT. Translated, it gives CASSLQFSPLHF.

The V call is TRBV7-3, the J call TRBJ2-2, with TRBD2 matching 8 bases. The length of the CDR3 is 16 residues. V shed 0 bases, J shed 1 base, and the junction held 1 base outside the gene matches. Germline assignment: CDR1 SGHTA and CDR2 FQGTGA. The CDR3 nucleotides read TGTGCCAGCAGCTTAACGGCGGGAGGGAACACCGGGGAGCTGTTTTTT. Protein sequence: CASSLTAGGNTGELFF.

Remarks on this clone: Sequence at one end of the junction differs from germline and may be a read error. The V gene is TRBV29-1, the J gene TRBJ1-1; D gene ambiguous. The CDR3 loop spans 11 amino acids. From germline, CDR1 is SQVTM and CDR2 ANQGSEA. The CDR3: CSVVGNAEAFF. The CDR3 bases are TGCAGCGTTGTAGGGAACGCTGAAGCTTTCTTT. Full variable domain (remainder filled in from reference TRBV29-1 and TRBJ1-1): SAVISQKPSRDICQRGTSLTIQCQVDSQVTMMFWYRQQPGQSLTLIATANQGSEATYESGFVIDKFPISRPNLTFSTLTVSNMSPEDSSIYLCSVVGNAEAFFGQGTRLTVV.

The J gene is TRBJ2-7, the V gene TRBV18; 7 bases match TRBD2. Germline V CDR1 and CDR2: KGHSH, LQKENI. CDR3 length: 15 residues. The trim removed 2 bases at V and 2 bases at J, leaving 6 bases unmatched. CDR3: CASSPGEGLPYEQYF. In nucleotides, the CDR3 is TGTGCCAGCTCACCAGGGGAGGGCCTCCCCTACGAGCAGTACTTC.

The chain employs TRBV15 and TRBJ1-4, with 7 positions matching TRBD1. V shed 0 bases, J shed 10 bases, and the junction held 11 bases outside the gene matches. CDR1 and CDR2 from the germline V gene are LNHNV and YYDKDF (reference sequence). This CDR3 has 16 amino acids. As DNA, the CDR3 is TGTGCCACCAGCAGAGATTTTGGAGGGGGCTCAGGAAAACTGTTTTTT. It yields the protein CATSRDFGGGSGKLFF.

The V call is TRBV5-1, the J call TRBJ2-5, with 9 bases matching TRBD2. The J call may be mistaken, given a closer DNA end match to TRBJ2-7. CDR3 length equals 18 residues. Germline values: CDR1 SGHRS, CDR2 YFSETQ. The CDR3 loop is CASSLSVSGGRAAYEQYF. The CDR3 nucleotides are TGCGCCAGCAGCTTATCTGTATCCGGCGGGAGGGCTGCCTACGAGCAGTACTTC.

The rearrangement joins TRBV5-6 to TRBJ2-7; TRBD1 aligns across 7 bases. The CDR3 extends over 14 amino acids. The V segment lost 0 bases and the J segment 2 bases; nucleotides outside the gene matches: 2. Germline values: CDR1 SGHDT, CDR2 YYEEEE. The CDR3 protein is CASSLGDRPYEQYV. DNA for the CDR3: TGTGCCAGCAGCTTGGGGGACAGACCCTACGAGCAGTACGTC.

The CDR3 DNA is TGTGCCACCAGCAGAACATTAGCGGGGGACACAGATACGCAGTATTTT. This gives the protein CATSRTLAGDTDTQYF. The rearrangement links TRBV15 to TRBJ2-3; 9 nucleotides agree with TRBD2. Trimming took 2 bases from V and 2 from J; bases not matched to a gene: 5. The CDR3 runs to 16 residues. CDR1 LNHNV and CDR2 YYDKDF come from the germline V gene (reference sequence).